This TCR beta chain appears in the sequencing data of a study of OX40 agonist ivuxolimab in advanced cancers. Study findings and constraints: The study found that CD8+ T cells averaged more expanded clones than CD4+. Part of the nonresponder group also had normalized T-cell clonal expansion that was low.

The CDR3 spans 14 residues. CDR1 is SGHTA and CDR2 is FQGTGA in the germline V gene. Trimming removed 6 bases from V and 2 bases from J; junction bases left unmatched: 3. Details on this clone: The antigen is unknown.

TCRdb's table, derived via immunoSEQ multiplex PCR, lists solely in-frame clones and lacks some. The sample records tens of thousands of clones, about 90% being singletons. Here the sequenced sample was CD4+ or CD8+ T cells sorted from blood, taken in a trial of the OX40 agonist ivuxolimab. The TCR comes from an adult with an advanced solid tumor such as melanoma, head and neck, liver or kidney cancer. The J gene is TRBJ2-7, the V gene TRBV7-3, with 11 bases lining up with TRBD1. Here the CDR3 reads CASSRGQGAYEQYF. The DNA for the CDR3 is TGTGCCAGCAGTAGGGGACAGGGGGCCTACGAGCAGTACTTC.